The present T cell receptor beta chain was sequenced within a study of T-cell memory formation after mild COVID-19. Points on this clonotype: At one boundary the junction diverges from the germline segment, which might be a read error.

TCRdb redid the calling of the 5' RACE reads with MiXCR, one entry per CDR3 protein. This sample has approximately 340,000 distinct CDR3 sequences; under 15% occur once, and the top ten carry over 20%. Germline V lookup: CDR1 SGHAT, CDR2 FQNNGV. The CDR3 sequence is 15 residues long. The sequence came from a man aged 18 to 30 who had mild COVID-19 (a few samples of this study predate the infection). Cell type and time point are not known. V and J are TRBV11-2 and TRBJ1-5, with unresolved D. The sample taken for sequencing was PBMCs or a T cell subset sorted from them (not recorded which). CDR3 sequence: CASSLEGRLSQHQHF. The CDR3 bases are TGTGCCAGCAGCTTGGAGGGCCGGTTGAGTCAGCACCAGCATTTT.